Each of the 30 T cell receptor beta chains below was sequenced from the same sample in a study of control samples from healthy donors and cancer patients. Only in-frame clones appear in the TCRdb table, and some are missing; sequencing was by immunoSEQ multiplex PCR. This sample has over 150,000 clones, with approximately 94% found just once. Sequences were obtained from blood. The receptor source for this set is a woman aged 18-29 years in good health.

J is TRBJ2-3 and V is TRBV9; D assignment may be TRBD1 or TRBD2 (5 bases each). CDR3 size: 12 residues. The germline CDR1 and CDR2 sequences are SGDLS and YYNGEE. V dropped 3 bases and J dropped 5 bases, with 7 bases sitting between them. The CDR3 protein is CASSAGGDTQYF. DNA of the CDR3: TGTGCCAGCAGCGCTGGGGGAGATACGCAGTATTTT.

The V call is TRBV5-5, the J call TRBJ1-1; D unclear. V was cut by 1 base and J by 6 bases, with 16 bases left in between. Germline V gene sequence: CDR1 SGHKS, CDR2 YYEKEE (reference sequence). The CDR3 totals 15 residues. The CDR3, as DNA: TGTGCCAGCAGCTTGACGGGCCCGGAAGTATCTGAAGCTTTCTTT. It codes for CASSLTGPEVSEAFF. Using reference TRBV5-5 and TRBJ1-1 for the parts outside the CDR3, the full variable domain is DAGVTQSPTHLIKTRGQQVTLRCSPISGHKSVSWYQQVLGQGPQFIFQYYEKEERGRGNFPDRFSARQFPNYSSELNVNALLLGDSALYLCASSLTGPEVSEAFFGQGTRLTVV.

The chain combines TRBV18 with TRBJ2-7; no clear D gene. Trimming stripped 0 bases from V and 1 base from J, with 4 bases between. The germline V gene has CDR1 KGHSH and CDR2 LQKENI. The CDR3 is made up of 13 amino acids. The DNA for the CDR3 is TGTGCCAGCTCACCACCGGGGTCCTACGAGCAGTACTTC. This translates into CASSPPGSYEQYF. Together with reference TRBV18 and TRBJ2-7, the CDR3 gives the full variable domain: NAGVMQNPRHLVRRRGQEARLRCSPMKGHSHVYWYRQLPEEGLKFMVYLQKENIIDESGMPKERFSAEFPKEGPSILRIQQVVRGDSAAYFCASSPPGSYEQYFGPGTRLTVT.

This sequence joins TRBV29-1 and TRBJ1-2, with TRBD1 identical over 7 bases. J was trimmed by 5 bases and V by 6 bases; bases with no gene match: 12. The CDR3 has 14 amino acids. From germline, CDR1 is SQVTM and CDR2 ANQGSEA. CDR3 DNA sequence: TGCAGCGTCATTATACAGGGGAGGGGATATGGCTACACCTTC. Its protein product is CSVIIQGRGYGYTF.

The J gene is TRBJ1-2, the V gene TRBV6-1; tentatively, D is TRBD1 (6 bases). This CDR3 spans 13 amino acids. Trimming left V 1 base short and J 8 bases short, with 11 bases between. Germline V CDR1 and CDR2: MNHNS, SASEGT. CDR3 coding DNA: TGTGCCAGCAGTGAAGGGCAGGGGCTCGGCTACACCTTC. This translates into CASSEGQGLGYTF.

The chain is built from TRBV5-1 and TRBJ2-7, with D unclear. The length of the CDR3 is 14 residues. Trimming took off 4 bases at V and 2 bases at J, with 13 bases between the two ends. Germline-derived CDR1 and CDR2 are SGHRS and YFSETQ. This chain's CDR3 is CASSKPGPPYEQYF. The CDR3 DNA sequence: TGCGCCAGCAGCAAACCGGGCCCCCCCTACGAGCAGTACTTC.

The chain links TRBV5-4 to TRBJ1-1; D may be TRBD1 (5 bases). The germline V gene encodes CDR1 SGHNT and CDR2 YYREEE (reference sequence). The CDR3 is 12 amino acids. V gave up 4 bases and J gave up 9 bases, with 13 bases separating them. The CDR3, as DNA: TGTGCCAGCAGCCCGGGACCAGGAAAAGCTTTCTTT. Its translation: CASSPGPGKAFF.

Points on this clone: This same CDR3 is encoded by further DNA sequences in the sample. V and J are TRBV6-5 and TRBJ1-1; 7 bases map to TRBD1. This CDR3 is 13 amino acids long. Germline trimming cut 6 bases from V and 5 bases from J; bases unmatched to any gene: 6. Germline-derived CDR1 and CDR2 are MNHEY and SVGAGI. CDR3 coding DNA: TGTGCCAGCAGCCGAACAGGGGTAACTGAAGCTTTCTTT. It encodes CASSRTGVTEAFF.

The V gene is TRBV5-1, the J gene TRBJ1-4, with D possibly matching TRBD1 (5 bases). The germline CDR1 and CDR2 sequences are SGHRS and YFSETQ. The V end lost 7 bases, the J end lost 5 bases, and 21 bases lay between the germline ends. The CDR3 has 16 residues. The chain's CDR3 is CASSSSVGTVNEKLFF. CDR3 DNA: TGCGCCAGCTCCTCATCCGTCGGGACGGTGAATGAAAAACTGTTTTTT.

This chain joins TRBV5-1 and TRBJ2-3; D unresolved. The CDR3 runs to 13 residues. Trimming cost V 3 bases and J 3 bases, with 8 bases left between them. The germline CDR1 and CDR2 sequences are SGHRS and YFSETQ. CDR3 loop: CASSWLSTDTQYF. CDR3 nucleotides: TGCGCCAGCAGCTGGCTTTCAACAGATACGCAGTATTTT.

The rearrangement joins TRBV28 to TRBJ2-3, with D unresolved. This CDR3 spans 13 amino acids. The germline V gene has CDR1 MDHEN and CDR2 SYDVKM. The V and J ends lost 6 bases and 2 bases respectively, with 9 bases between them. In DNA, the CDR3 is TGTGCCAGCAGGGCGCGGTTCACAGATACGCAGTATTTT. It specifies CASRARFTDTQYF.

Here the CDR3 DNA reads TGCAGCGTCGAGGTGGGGGTAGATACGCAGTATTTT. Protein: CSVEVGVDTQYF. V usage is TRBV29-1 and J usage is TRBJ2-3; D tentatively reads TRBD1 or TRBD2 (5 bases each). CDR3 size: 12 residues. The ends were cut back, 6 bases at V and 5 bases at J, with 12 bases in the middle. Looked up from germline, CDR1 is SQVTM and CDR2 is ANQGSEA.

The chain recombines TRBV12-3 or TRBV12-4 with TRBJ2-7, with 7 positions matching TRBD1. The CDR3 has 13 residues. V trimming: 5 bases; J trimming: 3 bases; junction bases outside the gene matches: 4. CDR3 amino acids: CASSRDSYYEQYF. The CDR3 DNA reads TGTGCCAGCAGTCGGGACAGCTACTACGAGCAGTACTTC.

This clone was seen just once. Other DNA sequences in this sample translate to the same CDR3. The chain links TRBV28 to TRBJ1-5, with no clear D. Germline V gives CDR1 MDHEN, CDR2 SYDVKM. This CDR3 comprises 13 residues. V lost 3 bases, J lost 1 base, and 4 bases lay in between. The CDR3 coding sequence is TGTGCCAGCAGTTTCGGCAGCAATCAGCCCCAGCATTTT. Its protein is CASSFGSNQPQHF.

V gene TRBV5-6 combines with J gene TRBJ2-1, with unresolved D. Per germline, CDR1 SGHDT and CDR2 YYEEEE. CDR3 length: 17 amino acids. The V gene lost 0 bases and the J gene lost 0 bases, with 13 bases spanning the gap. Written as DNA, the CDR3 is TGTGCCAGCAGCTTGGCCTCTTTGCGATCCTCCTACAATGAGCAGTTCTTC. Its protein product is CASSLASLRSSYNEQFF. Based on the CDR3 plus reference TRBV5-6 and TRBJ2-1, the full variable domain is DAGVTQSPTHLIKTRGQQVTLRCSPKSGHDTVSWYQQALGQGPQFIFQYYEEEERQRGNFPDRFSGHQFPNYSSELNVNALLLGDSALYLCASSLASLRSSYNEQFFGPGTRLTVL.

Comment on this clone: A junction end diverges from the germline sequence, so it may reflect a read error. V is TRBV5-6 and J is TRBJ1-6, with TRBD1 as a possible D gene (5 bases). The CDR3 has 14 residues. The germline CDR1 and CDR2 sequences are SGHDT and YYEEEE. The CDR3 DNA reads TGTGCCAGCAGCTTGCGGGGGTATAATTCGCCCCTCCACTTT. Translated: CASSLRGYNSPLHF.

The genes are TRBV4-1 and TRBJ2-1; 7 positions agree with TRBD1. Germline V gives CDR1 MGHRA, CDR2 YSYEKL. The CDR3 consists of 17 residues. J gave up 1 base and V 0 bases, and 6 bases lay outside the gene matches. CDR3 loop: CASSQEKGARSYNEQFF. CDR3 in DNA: TGCGCCAGCAGCCAAGAAAAGGGGGCTCGGTCCTACAATGAGCAGTTCTTC.

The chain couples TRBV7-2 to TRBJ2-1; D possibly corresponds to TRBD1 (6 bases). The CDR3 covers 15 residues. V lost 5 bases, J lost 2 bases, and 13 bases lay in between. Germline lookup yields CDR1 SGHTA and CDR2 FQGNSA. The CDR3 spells CASSHSEGAYNEQFF. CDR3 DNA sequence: TGTGCCAGCAGCCACAGCGAGGGGGCCTACAATGAGCAGTTCTTC.

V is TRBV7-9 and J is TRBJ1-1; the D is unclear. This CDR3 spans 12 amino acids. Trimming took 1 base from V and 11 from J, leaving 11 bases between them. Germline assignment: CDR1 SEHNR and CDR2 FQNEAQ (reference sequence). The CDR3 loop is CASSLDWASAFF. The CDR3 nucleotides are TGTGCCAGCAGCTTAGATTGGGCGAGTGCTTTCTTT.

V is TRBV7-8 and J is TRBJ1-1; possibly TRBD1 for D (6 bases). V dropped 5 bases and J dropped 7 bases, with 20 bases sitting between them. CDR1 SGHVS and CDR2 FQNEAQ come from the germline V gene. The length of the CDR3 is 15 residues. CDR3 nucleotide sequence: TGTGCCAGCAGCCTTCTAAGGGGGGGTCCTCGTGAAGCTTTCTTT. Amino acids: CASSLLRGGPREAFF.

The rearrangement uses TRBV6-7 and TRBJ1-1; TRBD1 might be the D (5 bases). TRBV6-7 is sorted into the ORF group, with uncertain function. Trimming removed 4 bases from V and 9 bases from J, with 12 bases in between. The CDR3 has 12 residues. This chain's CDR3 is CASSSGTHKAFF. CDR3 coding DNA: TGTGCCAGCAGTTCCGGGACCCATAAAGCTTTCTTT.

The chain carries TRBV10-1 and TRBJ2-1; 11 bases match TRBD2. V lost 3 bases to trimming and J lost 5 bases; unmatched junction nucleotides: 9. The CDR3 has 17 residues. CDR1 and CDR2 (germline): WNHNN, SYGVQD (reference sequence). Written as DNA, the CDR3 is TGCGCCAGCAGTGATAGAGGTAGACTAGCGGGAAACAATGAGCAGTTCTTC. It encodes CASSDRGRLAGNNEQFF.

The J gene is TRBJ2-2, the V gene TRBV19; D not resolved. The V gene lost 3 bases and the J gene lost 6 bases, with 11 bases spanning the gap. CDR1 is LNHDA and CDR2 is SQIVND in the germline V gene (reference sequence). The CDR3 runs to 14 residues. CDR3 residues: CASSMIRVPGELFF. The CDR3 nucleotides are TGTGCCAGTAGTATGATTAGAGTCCCCGGGGAGCTGTTTTTT.

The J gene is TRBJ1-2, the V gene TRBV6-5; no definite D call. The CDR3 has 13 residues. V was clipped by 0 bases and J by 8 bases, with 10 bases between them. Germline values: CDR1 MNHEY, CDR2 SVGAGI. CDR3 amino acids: CASSYSTFTGYTF. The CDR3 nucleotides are TGTGCCAGCAGTTACTCTACGTTTACGGGCTACACCTTC.

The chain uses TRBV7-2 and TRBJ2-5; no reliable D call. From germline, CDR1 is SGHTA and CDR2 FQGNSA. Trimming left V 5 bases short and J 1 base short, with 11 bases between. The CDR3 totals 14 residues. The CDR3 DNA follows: TGTGCCAGCAGCCCCGTTTGGGCCCAAGAGACCCAGTACTTC. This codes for CASSPVWAQETQYF.

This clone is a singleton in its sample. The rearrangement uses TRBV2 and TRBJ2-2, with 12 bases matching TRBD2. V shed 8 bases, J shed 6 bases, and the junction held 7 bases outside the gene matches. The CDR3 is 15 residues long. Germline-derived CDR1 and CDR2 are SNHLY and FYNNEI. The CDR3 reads CASVTLAGGAGELFF. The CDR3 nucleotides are TGTGCCAGCGTTACACTAGCGGGAGGAGCCGGGGAGCTGTTTTTT.

CDR3 DNA sequence: TGCGCCAGCAGCTTGGAGGCAGGGCCCCTGGAGGGAAACACCATATATTTT. This sequence encodes CASSLEAGPLEGNTIYF. The gene calls are TRBV5-1 and TRBJ1-3, with D maybe TRBD1 (5 bases). The CDR3 contains 17 residues. The ends were cut back, 0 bases at V and 4 bases at J, with 17 bases in the middle. CDR1 SGHRS and CDR2 YFSETQ come from the germline V gene.

CDR3 in amino acids: CASSYEDASGNTIYF. CDR3 sequence (DNA): TGTGCCAGCAGTTACGAGGACGCCTCTGGAAACACCATATATTTT. V usage is TRBV6-5 and J usage is TRBJ1-3; no clear D gene. Trimming removed 2 bases at V and 0 bases at J, with 8 bases between. The CDR3 is made up of 15 amino acids. Germline assignment: CDR1 MNHEY and CDR2 SVGAGI.

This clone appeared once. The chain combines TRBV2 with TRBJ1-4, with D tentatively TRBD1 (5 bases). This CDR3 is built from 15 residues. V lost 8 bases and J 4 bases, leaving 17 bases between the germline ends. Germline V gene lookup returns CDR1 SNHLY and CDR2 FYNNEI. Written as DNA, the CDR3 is TGTGCCAGCTTCAAACTGACAGTTGGTAATGAAAAACTGTTTTTT. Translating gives CASFKLTVGNEKLFF. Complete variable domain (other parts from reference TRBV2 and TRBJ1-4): EPEVTQTPSHQVTQMGQEVILRCVPISNHLYFYWYRQILGQKVEFLVSFYNNEISEKSEIFDDQFSVERPDGSNFTLKIRSTKLEDSAMYFCASFKLTVGNEKLFFGSGTQLSVL.

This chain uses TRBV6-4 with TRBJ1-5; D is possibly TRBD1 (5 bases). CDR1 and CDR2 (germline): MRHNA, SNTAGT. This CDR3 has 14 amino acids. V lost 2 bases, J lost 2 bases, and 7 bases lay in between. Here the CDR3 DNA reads TGTGCCAGCAGTGACGGAGGGGGCAATCAGCCCCAGCATTTT. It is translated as CASSDGGGNQPQHF.